This T cell receptor beta chain was recorded in a study of blood T cells in healthy people across ages. Whole-study results and caveats: Across the age range, TCR beta diversity per million T cells fell in a roughly linear way.

Samples each yielded at least 6 micrograms of total RNA. Then a second PCR, running about 6 to 12 cycles, was carried out with a sample-barcoded 5' primer and a J-beta primer mix. Each CDR3 protein is one row after TCRdb ran MiXCR on the 5' RACE reads. The top ten clones hold more than 20% of a sample with approximately 2,000,000 distinct CDR3 sequences, approximately 40% of them seen once. This CDR3 has 14 amino acids. The germline V gene has CDR1 LGHNA and CDR2 YSLEER. With 0 bases removed from V and 9 bases from J, the gap between germline ends came to 12 bases. Worth noting for this clonotype: Its antigen remains unidentified.

This clonotype originated in a human donor in good health. Source material: blood. This sequence joins TRBV4-3 and TRBJ2-1; D remains ambiguous. The CDR3 sequence is CASSQDVADREQFF. The DNA of the CDR3 is TGCGCCAGCAGCCAAGATGTGGCGGATCGTGAGCAGTTCTTC.